A single sample gave rise to the 30 T cell receptor beta chains below, sequenced in a study of human T cells and chemical hapten exposure. TCRdb ran MiXCR on the RACE reads and lists one entry per CDR3 protein. The repertoire includes 150,000 to 200,000 distinct CDR3 sequences, roughly 15% of them detected once, and about 1.7% sits in the top ten. The time point: patch test 1, 2 weeks after DPC sensitization. Treatment noted: therapeutic diphenylcyclopropenone sensitization with weekly scalp DPC. Material: whole blood, obtained in connection with sensitization to the hapten diphenylcyclopropenone (DPC). The receptors were sampled from a woman in her twenties or thirties with alopecia areata. Some clones in this sample may be carry-over from other donors' samples.

This clonotype has just a few counts. The chain joins TRBV15 to TRBJ2-1; TRBD2 matches at 7 bases. CDR1 and CDR2 (germline): LNHNV, YYDKDF (reference sequence). Trimming took 7 bases from V and 0 from J; bases not matched to a gene: 3. CDR3 length equals 14 residues. The CDR3 DNA is TGTGCCACCAAGACTAGCCACTCCTACAATGAGCAGTTCTTC. Residues: CATKTSHSYNEQFF.

The chain joins TRBV29-1 to TRBJ1-2; no firm D call. The length of the CDR3 is 12 residues. The germline V and J ends were trimmed by 6 bases and 4 bases, with 12 bases remaining between them. Looked up from germline, CDR1 is SQVTM and CDR2 is ANQGSEA. The CDR3, as DNA: TGCAGCGTCGGACTGTCGGCCTATGGCTACACCTTC. It yields the protein CSVGLSAYGYTF.

At least ten counts were recorded for this clonotype. The chain links TRBV19 to TRBJ2-5; a weak D match, TRBD2 (5 bases). Germline assignment: CDR1 LNHDA and CDR2 SQIVND (reference sequence). The CDR3 sequence is 10 residues long. The V end lost 9 bases, the J end lost 5 bases, and 7 bases lay between the germline ends. CDR3 protein: CASRGETQYF. The CDR3 DNA sequence: TGTGCCAGCCGAGGGGAGACCCAGTACTTC.

This clonotype was detected only a few times. The chain employs TRBV5-1 and TRBJ2-5; tentatively, D is TRBD1 (6 bases). Germline CDR1 is SGHRS and CDR2 is YFSETQ. V gave up 0 bases and J gave up 1 base, with 16 bases separating them. The CDR3 consists of 17 residues. This chain's CDR3 is CASSLGAGQMIQETQYF. DNA of the CDR3: TGCGCCAGCAGCTTGGGGGCTGGACAGATGATCCAAGAGACCCAGTACTTC.

There are a few counts of this clonotype. V and J are TRBV11-3 and TRBJ2-2, with 9 bases identical to TRBD2. The junction had 3 bases not matched to a gene; V was cut back by 2 bases and J by 5 bases. Germline CDR1 SGHNT, CDR2 YENEEA. CDR3 length: 15 amino acids. The CDR3 nucleotides read TGTGCCAGCAGCTTATCACTAGCGGGTACCGGGGAGCTGTTTTTT. Its protein product is CASSLSLAGTGELFF.

This clonotype appeared many times. The genes are TRBV18 and TRBJ2-1; D is uncertain. V lost 2 bases and J lost 6, with 8 bases in between. The CDR3 is 13 amino acids. The V gene's germline CDR1 is KGHSH and CDR2 LQKENI. CDR3 in DNA: TGTGCCAGCTCACCATGGGGATCCAATGAGCAGTTCTTC. Its translation is CASSPWGSNEQFF.

The genes are TRBV28 and TRBJ2-7; 10 nucleotides line up with TRBD1. The CDR3 spans 12 residues. The germline gives CDR1 MDHEN, CDR2 SYDVKM. J gave up 7 bases and V 8 bases, and 5 bases lay outside the gene matches. For the CDR3, the DNA is TGTGCCAGCGGGACAGGGGTGCGTGAGCAGTACTTC. Its translation is CASGTGVREQYF.

The chain has TRBV20-1 and TRBJ1-5, with D possibly matching TRBD1 (5 bases). V was pared by 0 bases and J by 8 bases, with 11 bases between. Germline loops: CDR1 DFQATT, CDR2 SNEGSKA (reference sequence). The length of the CDR3 is 13 residues. The CDR3 loop reads CSARESGVKPQHF. The CDR3 coding sequence is TGCAGTGCTAGAGAGTCGGGGGTTAAGCCCCAGCATTTT.

This clonotype came up a few times. This chain links TRBV18 with TRBJ1-1, with 8 bases identical to TRBD1. J lost 3 bases, V lost 3 bases, and 6 bases had no gene match. The CDR3 totals 15 residues. Germline V CDR1 and CDR2: KGHSH, LQKENI. In DNA form, the CDR3 reads TGTGCCAGCTCACCCTCGACAGGGGTGGACACTGAAGCTTTCTTT. Amino acids: CASSPSTGVDTEAFF.

V is TRBV2 and J is TRBJ1-6; D call uncertain. The CDR3 is 16 amino acids. Germline loops: CDR1 SNHLY, CDR2 FYNNEI. Trimming cost V 3 bases and J 0 bases, with 9 bases left between them. This CDR3 reads CASSDPNLSYNSPLHF. In DNA, the CDR3 is TGTGCCAGCAGTGACCCGAACCTCTCCTATAATTCACCCCTCCACTTT.

The chain is built from TRBV6-5 and TRBJ2-3, with 11 bases identical to TRBD1. Trimming removed 6 bases from V and 7 bases from J; junction bases left unmatched: 9. The CDR3 runs 15 residues. Germline V CDR1 and CDR2: MNHEY, SVGAGI. CDR3 residues: CASSPSGQGAYTQYF. The CDR3 bases are TGTGCCAGCAGCCCCTCCGGACAGGGGGCATATACGCAGTATTTT.

This clonotype was recorded only once. The junction shows a germline mismatch at one end, possibly a read error. The V call is TRBV24-1, the J call TRBJ2-7, with no clear D. Germline values: CDR1 KGHDR, CDR2 SFDVKD. This CDR3 has 11 residues. CDR3 amino acids: CATSDNYEQYF. The CDR3 region has the DNA TGTGCCACAAGTGACAACTACGAGCAGTACTTC.

There are a few counts of this clonotype. This chain uses TRBV5-6 with TRBJ2-5, with 9 nucleotides matching TRBD2. Germline V lookup: CDR1 SGHDT, CDR2 YYEEEE. The CDR3 is 14 residues long. The J segment lost 4 bases and the V segment lost 7 bases, leaving 8 bases of the junction unmatched. CDR3 sequence (DNA): TGTGCCAGCTTAGAGCGGGGGGCCCCAGAGACCCAGTACTTC. Its protein is CASLERGAPETQYF.

The J gene is TRBJ2-3, the V gene TRBV3-1, with TRBD1 matching over 10 bases. Germline V gives CDR1 LGHDT, CDR2 YNNKEL (reference sequence). The V segment lost 0 bases and the J segment 7 bases; nucleotides outside the gene matches: 7. This CDR3 is built from 16 residues. CDR3 nucleotides: TGTGCCAGCAGCCAAGAATTGGGACAGGGGAGGTATACGCAGTATTTT. This sequence encodes CASSQELGQGRYTQYF.

This clonotype came up many times. This chain connects TRBV27 to TRBJ1-5; D is uncertain. The CDR3 runs to 9 residues. Trimming cost V 9 bases and J 5 bases, with 2 bases left between them. Germline assignment: CDR1 MNHEY and CDR2 SMNVEV (reference sequence). CDR3 residues: CASYQPQHF. CDR3 sequence (DNA): TGTGCCAGTTATCAGCCCCAGCATTTT.

The chain recombines TRBV5-1 with TRBJ2-3; no firm D call. V lost 0 bases and J lost 4, with 9 bases in between. This CDR3 has 14 residues. Germline CDR1 and CDR2: SGHRS and YFSETQ. The CDR3 loop is CASSLEGPADTQYF. The CDR3 DNA reads as TGCGCCAGCAGCTTGGAAGGCCCCGCAGATACGCAGTATTTT.

The chain carries TRBV19 and TRBJ1-2; a possible D gene is TRBD1 (6 bases). Trimming removed 3 bases from V and 7 bases from J, with 15 bases in between. Germline loops: CDR1 LNHDA, CDR2 SQIVND (reference sequence). The CDR3 is 14 amino acids. This chain's CDR3 is CASSIPDQGLGYTF. The DNA for the CDR3 is TGTGCCAGTAGTATTCCGGACCAGGGGCTTGGCTACACCTTC.

This clonotype turned up a few times. The J gene is TRBJ1-1, the V gene TRBV6-2 or TRBV6-3, with TRBD1 matching 8 bases. The CDR3 is made up of 13 amino acids. Germline CDR1 and CDR2: MNHEY and SVGEGT. V lost 3 bases and J lost 6; bases outside the gene matches: 3. This chain's CDR3 is CASSYNRGAEAFF. The CDR3 nucleotides read TGTGCCAGCAGTTATAACAGGGGGGCTGAAGCTTTCTTT.

This clonotype has a count of ten or more. This sequence joins TRBV28 and TRBJ2-7, with a possible D match to TRBD1 (5 bases). CDR1 is MDHEN and CDR2 is SYDVKM in the germline V gene. The ends were cut back, 6 bases at V and 2 bases at J, with 14 bases in the middle. The CDR3 has 14 residues. CDR3 DNA sequence: TGTGCCAGCAGGGCCGCAGGGATCGCCTACGAGCAGTACTTC. Protein: CASRAAGIAYEQYF.

This chain uses TRBV7-9 with TRBJ2-1; weak D call: TRBD1 (6 bases). This CDR3 has 15 amino acids. From germline, CDR1 is SEHNR and CDR2 FQNEAQ (reference sequence). Trimming took off 3 bases at V and 7 bases at J, with 16 bases between the two ends. The CDR3 DNA is TGTGCCAGCAGCTTCTTACAGGGAAATAGGAATGAGCAGTTCTTC. It is translated as CASSFLQGNRNEQFF.

This rearrangement joins TRBV5-1 to TRBJ1-2; D uncertain. The CDR3 consists of 13 residues. The V gene's germline CDR1 is SGHRS and CDR2 YFSETQ. Between the trimmed V and J ends, which lost 4 bases and 8 bases, there was a span of 15 bases. The DNA of the CDR3 is TGCGCCAGCAGCCTTCGGGCCGAGGGAGGCTACACCTTC. Translation: CASSLRAEGGYTF.

V gene TRBV7-2 combines with J gene TRBJ2-2; 9 bases line up with TRBD1. The CDR3 runs to 16 residues. The trim removed 5 bases at V and 6 bases at J, leaving 10 bases unmatched. The germline V gene encodes CDR1 SGHTA and CDR2 FQGNSA. The CDR3: CASSKQDRGYAGELFF. In nucleotides, the CDR3 is TGTGCCAGCAGCAAGCAGGACAGGGGTTATGCCGGGGAGCTGTTTTTT.

The sample holds a few counts of this clonotype. The rearrangement joins TRBV30 to TRBJ2-1; possible D gene TRBD2, 6 bases. Trimming removed 2 bases at V and 7 bases at J, with 12 bases between. The CDR3 is 13 residues long. Looked up from germline, CDR1 is GTSNPN and CDR2 is SVGIG (reference sequence). CDR3 nucleotides: TGTGCCTGGAGTCCCTTTAGCGGAAATGAGCAGTTCTTC. It codes for CAWSPFSGNEQFF.

This chain connects TRBV20-1 to TRBJ2-1; 10 positions agree with TRBD2. This CDR3 comprises 13 residues. The trim removed 5 bases at V and 7 bases at J, leaving 5 bases unmatched. Per the germline V gene, CDR1 is DFQATT and CDR2 is SNEGSKA (reference sequence). The CDR3 sequence is CSAWLAGDNEQFF. The CDR3 coding sequence is TGCAGTGCTTGGCTAGCGGGAGATAATGAGCAGTTCTTC.

The V call is TRBV27, the J call TRBJ1-5, with unresolved D. V was shortened by 1 base and J by 7 bases, with 5 bases between the two germline ends. The CDR3 has 12 residues. From germline, CDR1 is MNHEY and CDR2 SMNVEV (reference sequence). The CDR3 sequence is CASSLYGQPQHF. Here the CDR3 DNA reads TGTGCCAGCAGTTTATATGGGCAGCCCCAGCATTTT.

The chain carries TRBV7-3 and TRBJ2-2; 7 bases fit TRBD2. CDR1 SGHTA and CDR2 FQGTGA come from the germline V gene. The J segment lost 0 bases and the V segment lost 5 bases, leaving 12 bases of the junction unmatched. There are 18 residues in the CDR3. Here the CDR3 reads CASSPVERGFANTGELFF. As DNA, the CDR3 is TGTGCCAGCAGCCCCGTGGAGCGGGGCTTCGCGAACACCGGGGAGCTGTTTTTT.

The rearrangement links TRBV28 to TRBJ2-4; no definite D call. Germline V lookup: CDR1 MDHEN, CDR2 SYDVKM. The CDR3 spans 12 residues. The germline V and J ends were trimmed by 6 bases and 9 bases, with 12 bases remaining between them. For the CDR3, the DNA is TGTGCCAGCAGCCCCGAACTTAGCATTCAGTACTTC. Translated: CASSPELSIQYF.

This clonotype has more than one count but fewer than ten. The chain is built from TRBV5-1 and TRBJ2-2, with 11 bases fitting TRBD2. CDR1 SGHRS and CDR2 YFSETQ come from the germline V gene. V shed 4 bases, J shed 7 bases, and the junction held 6 bases outside the gene matches. The CDR3 spans 15 residues. CDR3 sequence (DNA): TGCGCCAGCAGCAAACTAGCGGGAGAAGGCGGGGAGCTGTTTTTT. Residues: CASSKLAGEGGELFF.

The rearrangement uses TRBV12-3 or TRBV12-4 and TRBJ1-2; 7 bases line up with TRBD1. The J segment lost 0 bases and the V segment lost 7 bases, leaving 8 bases of the junction unmatched. The CDR3 has 15 residues. In DNA, the CDR3 is TGTGCCAGCAAATACCGGGACAGTTCTAACTATGGCTACACCTTC. It encodes CASKYRDSSNYGYTF.

This clonotype was counted many times. The chain is built from TRBV10-3 and TRBJ2-1; perhaps D is TRBD1 or TRBD2 (6 bases each). This CDR3 comprises 14 residues. Trimming shortened V by 8 bases and J by 7 bases, and 18 bases separated the two germline ends. Germline loops: CDR1 ENHRY, CDR2 SYGVKD. The CDR3 loop is CAIGGGVPLNEQFF. CDR3 coding DNA: TGTGCCATCGGGGGCGGGGTCCCCCTAAATGAGCAGTTCTTC.